This entry describes one T cell receptor beta chain. Its antigen target is currently unknown. Qualities for individual bases were not recorded, and no much larger clone is one base off. This record belongs to a study of shared clonotypes between healthy human individuals (dated by TCRdb to between 2020 and 2021). About the study as a whole: The cohort comprised a couple of women and a few men aged 18 to 49 years. Blood TCR repertoires of a handful of healthy adults were deeply sequenced to estimate repertoire size and the extent of clonotype sharing between individuals. For each donor, CD4 naive and CD4 memory were each run on three plates, CD8 naive on two plates, and CD8 memory on one plate. Between about 0.8 and 9.5 billion PBMCs per donor were obtained by leukapheresis. Different laboratories and diverse techniques were used to prepare libraries and sequence TCR repertoires, to increase sequencing depth and limit assay-specific biases.

Using the deep immunoSEQ assay, multiplex PCR amplified TCR CDR3 regions from genomic DNA. Extracted genomic DNA from each cell subset was spread evenly across all wells of several immunoSEQ 96-well plates, with each plate serving as a replicate. For sorted subsets, 150 to 250 ng genomic DNA, equal to 25,000 to 35,000 T cell genomes, was loaded into each replicate PCR. The purified libraries were quantified using a Qubit 3.0 fluorometer, sized with a Bioanalyzer 2100, and then quantified again using the KAPA Library Quantification kit. Each immunoSEQ 96-well plate was sequenced on its own single-read 150-cycle Illumina NextSeq 550 flow cell. The original pipeline was this. Because the immunoSEQ output held only junctional sequences and lacked quality scores, the filtering could not match the filtering applied to full-length reads. To assign V/J genes and CDR3, sequences were annotated using PyIR, a Python wrapper for IgBLAST v1.9, with IMGT germline references. Reads were removed for weak V/J assignments (E-value above 1e-6), missing CDR3, stop codons, out-of-frame junctions, or ambiguous translated residues. A V3J clonotype was defined by an identical inferred V gene, J gene, and CDR3 amino acid sequence. The percentage overlap between two repertoires was calculated by dividing the number of shared unique clonotypes by the size of the smaller repertoire. Richness of each repertoire was evaluated using RTK rarefaction, the Chao1 estimator, and Recon v2.1 estimates of unobserved clonotypes. For all TCRbeta clonotypes obtained by the gDNA method from four donors, generation probabilities were computed with OLGA. Held by TCRdb, this immuneACCESS table contains in-frame sequences only and omits some clones. Under half of the omission traces to an unresolved V gene where checked; the cause of the rest is unknown. V and J calls and clone size are given by that table; D and trimming were obtained from the DNA. The sample data list some 740,000 clones, and roughly 92% of these were observed just once. Together, the top ten hold nearly 25% of the sample.

CD8 naive samples consisted of CD45RO-negative cells that were positively selected for CCR7, yielding a CD45RA+CCR7+ population without TemRA cells. Healthy HIV-negative adults with no recently reported acute infections or vaccinations were included as donors. Only Caucasian adults living in Nashville, Tennessee, USA were represented among the donors. Blood was obtained by leukapheresis, after which PBMCs were separated by Ficoll-Histopaque density gradient centrifugation and cryopreserved in liquid nitrogen vapor phase. Purity and quantity of every magnetically sorted T cell population were checked by analytical flow cytometry. Genomic DNA was isolated from each sorted fraction and quantified by UV absorbance on a Nanodrop 2000c. Broad study findings and their caveats: The genetic and exposure-history diversity represented was limited by the small number of donors. Even with the large sequencing depth, rarefaction of the sorted-subset datasets indicated that sequencing was incomplete. Pairwise subsampling indicated that sequencing depth was expected to affect the degree of clonotype sharing among donors. When a few donors were compared, the shared fraction of clonotypes was about 5% for naive CD4, 3.5% to 4% for naive CD8, more than 2% for memory CD4, and 0.4% for memory CD8. Estimated clonotype richness was generally larger for naive than for memory subsets. Sampling was limited to blood, and TCR repertoires in tissue likely differ from TCR repertoires in blood. Compared with non-shared clonotypes, clonotypes shared by all four sorted-subset donors had higher generation probabilities.

As encoded in the germline V gene, CDR1 is SGHVS while CDR2 is FNYEAQ. The CDR3 measures 13 amino acids from cysteine to phenylalanine. Just CDR3 DNA is preserved here, 39 bases in frame from base 1. From V the trimming removes 2 bases and from J it removes 6 bases, while the gene matches leave 1 base of the junction unaccounted for. What was sequenced was naive CD8+ T cells sorted from blood. What the cell subset or site label conveys for this sample: CD45RA+CCR7+. The chain is assembled from TRBV7-6 and TRBJ1-1, with 9 junctional bases fitting TRBD1. This clonotype was sampled from a man in his thirties or forties in good health. The nucleotide sequence reads as follows: TGTGCCAGCAGCTTAACAGGGGGCTCTGAAGCTTTCTTT. The resulting protein is CASSLTGGSEAFF. Reference TRBV7-6 and TRBJ1-1 proteins supply the regions before and after the CDR3; the full variable domain is: GAGVSQSPRYKVTKRGQDVALRCDPISGHVSLYWYRQALGQGPEFLTYFNYEAQQDKSGLPNDRFSAERPEGSISTLTIQRTEQRDSAMYRCASSLTGGSEAFFGQGTRLTVV.